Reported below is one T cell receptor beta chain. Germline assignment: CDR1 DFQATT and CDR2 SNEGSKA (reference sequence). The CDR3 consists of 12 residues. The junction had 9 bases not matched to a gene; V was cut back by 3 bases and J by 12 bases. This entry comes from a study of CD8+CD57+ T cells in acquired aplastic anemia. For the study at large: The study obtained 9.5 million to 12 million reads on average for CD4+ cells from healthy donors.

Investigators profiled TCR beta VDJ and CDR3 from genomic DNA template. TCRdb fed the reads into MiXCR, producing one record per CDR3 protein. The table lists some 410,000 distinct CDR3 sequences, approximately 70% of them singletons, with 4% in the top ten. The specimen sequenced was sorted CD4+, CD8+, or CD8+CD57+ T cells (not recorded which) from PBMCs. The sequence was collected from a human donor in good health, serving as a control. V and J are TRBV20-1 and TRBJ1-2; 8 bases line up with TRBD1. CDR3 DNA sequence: TGCAGTGCTAGTTGGACAGGGACCTACGACACCTTC. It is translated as CSASWTGTYDTF.